The 18 T cell receptor beta chains in this list originate from one sample, sequenced in a study of blood T cells in healthy people across ages. A sample-barcoded 5' primer and a J-beta primer mix were used in a second PCR of roughly 7 to 12 cycles. TCRdb independently ran MiXCR on the 5' RACE reads; one entry per CDR3 protein. Of about 1 million distinct CDR3 sequences detected, around 45% appear once; the ten largest clones hold over 15%. Sequenced input: blood. These receptor sequences come from a woman in her fifties or sixties in good health.

The chain uses TRBV7-9 and TRBJ2-3; 8 bases fit TRBD2. Trimming cost V 0 bases and J 1 base; bases outside gene matches: 0. Per germline, CDR1 SEHNR and CDR2 FQNEAQ (reference sequence). The CDR3 is 15 amino acids. The CDR3 is CASSLATSGTDTQYF. Here the CDR3 DNA reads TGTGCCAGCAGCTTAGCGACTAGCGGCACAGATACGCAGTATTTT.

The J gene is TRBJ1-2, the V gene TRBV20-1; 11 bases fit TRBD1. The J segment lost 8 bases and the V segment lost 4 bases, leaving 9 bases of the junction unmatched. There are 14 residues in the CDR3. The germline CDR1 and CDR2 sequences are DFQATT and SNEGSKA (reference sequence). The CDR3 here is CSAIDLDRGQGYTF. Written as DNA, the CDR3 is TGCAGTGCTATCGATTTGGACAGGGGGCAGGGCTACACCTTC.

This chain joins TRBV29-1 and TRBJ2-3, with D perhaps TRBD2 (7 bases). The V gene's germline CDR1 is SQVTM and CDR2 ANQGSEA. The CDR3 is 16 residues long. The V end was cut by 0 bases, the J end by 0 bases, with 13 bases between. The CDR3 spells CSVEEGGDKSTDTQYF. The CDR3 coding sequence is TGCAGCGTTGAAGAAGGGGGGGACAAGAGCACAGATACGCAGTATTTT.

To note about this clonotype: This may arise from a read error, as a much more abundant clone is one base away. This chain uses TRBV18 with TRBJ2-1, with 12 bases fitting TRBD2. The end of the DNA is better explained by TRBJ2-7, so the J call may be wrong. In germline, CDR1 is KGHSH, CDR2 LQKENI. The CDR3 consists of 16 residues. Written as DNA, the CDR3 is TGTGCCAGCTCACCCCCGACTAGCGGGGGCGGAAATGAGCAGTACTTC. Protein: CASSPPTSGGGNEQYF.

In this sample, this clonotype turned up a few times. The chain employs TRBV10-3 and TRBJ2-7, with D uncertain. The CDR3 is made up of 12 amino acids. CDR1 ENHRY and CDR2 SYGVKD come from the germline V gene. Trimming left V 1 base short and J 2 bases short, with 3 bases between. The CDR3 here is CAISELAYEQYF. In DNA form, the CDR3 reads TGTGCCATCAGTGAGTTAGCCTACGAGCAGTACTTC.

This clonotype was detected only a few times. V gene TRBV14 combines with J gene TRBJ2-1, with D tentatively TRBD1 or TRBD2 (6 bases each). Germline V gene lookup returns CDR1 SGHDN and CDR2 FVKESK. The CDR3 runs to 15 residues. V lost 4 bases to trimming and J lost 9 bases, with 19 bases between them. The CDR3 DNA follows: TGTGCCAGCAGCCTAGGGGGGACCTTAACGCTTGAGCAGTTCTTC. This translates into CASSLGGTLTLEQFF.

This clonotype was counted ten times or more. This chain connects TRBV12-3 or TRBV12-4 to TRBJ2-1; TRBD2 might be the D (6 bases). The length of the CDR3 is 14 residues. The V end lost 1 base, the J end lost 13 bases, and 17 bases lay between the germline ends. CDR3 residues: CASSLVGGGGEQFF. CDR3 bases: TGTGCCAGCAGTTTAGTCGGAGGCGGCGGGGAACAGTTCTTC.

This clonotype occurred a few times. The chain couples TRBV9 to TRBJ2-7, with D possibly matching TRBD2 (6 bases). Germline CDR1 is SGDLS and CDR2 is YYNGEE. CDR3 length: 15 amino acids. Trimming shortened V by 3 bases and J by 4 bases, and 17 bases separated the two germline ends. CDR3: CASSANRDWRYEQYF. CDR3 bases: TGTGCCAGCAGCGCTAATCGGGACTGGAGGTACGAGCAGTACTTC.

This clonotype was detected only a few times. The chain is built from TRBV18 and TRBJ1-4, with no clear D. The germline V gene has CDR1 KGHSH and CDR2 LQKENI. The CDR3 runs 16 residues. Deletions cut 2 bases from V and 3 bases from J, with 13 bases between. CDR3 protein: CASSPFAGMANEKLFF. CDR3 in DNA: TGTGCCAGCTCACCATTCGCGGGGATGGCTAATGAAAAACTGTTTTTT.

The chain links TRBV20-1 to TRBJ1-4; D gene uncertain. This CDR3 is built from 15 residues. Germline CDR1 DFQATT, CDR2 SNEGSKA (reference sequence). Trimming removed 3 bases from V and 0 bases from J, with 11 bases in between. The CDR3 sequence: CSASGQETTNEKLFF. The CDR3 nucleotides are TGCAGTGCTAGTGGGCAGGAGACAACTAATGAAAAACTGTTTTTT.

The rearrangement links TRBV28 to TRBJ2-3; 12 nucleotides match TRBD2. V lost 8 bases and J lost 5; bases outside the gene matches: 8. The CDR3 is 15 amino acids. In germline, CDR1 is MDHEN, CDR2 SYDVKM. CDR3: CASFTSGRPVDTQYF. CDR3 bases: TGTGCCAGCTTTACTAGCGGGAGGCCCGTAGATACGCAGTATTTT.

The chain joins TRBV6-6 to TRBJ1-2; tentatively, D is TRBD1 (6 bases). This CDR3 is 17 amino acids long. Trimming removed 6 bases from V and 6 bases from J, with 26 bases in between. Germline V lookup: CDR1 MNHNY, CDR2 SVGAGI (reference sequence). In DNA form, the CDR3 reads TGTGCCAGCAGGGACCCACGGGGGCGCGGGCTCGGGAATGGCTACACCTTC. It is translated as CASRDPRGRGLGNGYTF.

V gene TRBV7-9 combines with J gene TRBJ2-7; 8 bases are shared with TRBD1. This CDR3 has 15 amino acids. V lost 4 bases to trimming and J lost 3 bases; unmatched junction nucleotides: 8. The germline gives CDR1 SEHNR, CDR2 FQNEAQ (reference sequence). CDR3 bases: TGTGCCAGCAGCTCTACCCGGACAGGGAACTACGAGCAGTACTTC. This encodes CASSSTRTGNYEQYF.

The rearrangement joins TRBV7-6 to TRBJ2-7; the D is unclear. The germline gives CDR1 SGHVS, CDR2 FNYEAQ. CDR3 length equals 13 residues. V lost 5 bases to trimming and J lost 6 bases, with 14 bases between them. The CDR3 protein is CASSPRLVGEQYF. Written as DNA, the CDR3 is TGTGCCAGCAGCCCTCGGTTAGTTGGCGAGCAGTACTTC.

This chain uses TRBV29-1 with TRBJ2-1, with D possibly TRBD1 on 7 matching bases. Looked up from germline, CDR1 is SQVTM and CDR2 is ANQGSEA. V lost 1 base to trimming and J lost 7 bases, with 8 bases between them. This CDR3 region has 12 residues. As DNA, the CDR3 is TGCAGCGTTGAAGCAGGGGGGAATGAGCAGTTCTTC. Amino acids: CSVEAGGNEQFF.

The chain links TRBV20-1 to TRBJ2-5, with 9 bases aligning to TRBD1. Germline assignment: CDR1 DFQATT and CDR2 SNEGSKA (reference sequence). Trimming removed 2 bases from V and 5 bases from J; junction bases left unmatched: 12. The CDR3 totals 16 residues. The CDR3 loop is CSARTGTGFKQETQYF. The CDR3, as DNA: TGCAGTGCTAGAACCGGGACAGGGTTCAAGCAGGAGACCCAGTACTTC.

The gene calls are TRBV12-5 and TRBJ2-3, with D possibly being TRBD2 (6 bases). Germline V gene sequence: CDR1 LGHNT, CDR2 FRNRAP. The V gene lost 1 base and the J gene lost 0 bases, with 14 bases spanning the gap. This CDR3 has 17 amino acids. The CDR3 DNA is TGTGCTAGTGGTTTGGGTCGACTAGACCTTAGCACAGATACGCAGTATTTT. Its translation: CASGLGRLDLSTDTQYF.

This clonotype was observed many times. This chain links TRBV6-5 with TRBJ2-5; D is undetermined. CDR1 is MNHEY and CDR2 is SVGAGI in the germline V gene. The CDR3 runs to 13 residues. V was trimmed by 0 bases and J by 5 bases, leaving 7 bases between them. The CDR3 DNA follows: TGTGCCAGCAGTTACTCGGTGGGGGAGACCCAGTACTTC. Encoded protein: CASSYSVGETQYF.